What follows are 23 T cell receptor beta chains derived from one specimen sequenced in a study of molecular identifiers for immune sequencing clone quantification (dated by TCRdb to the late 2010s). The library was produced with PCR. Sequenced using an Illumina HiSeq 4000. The raw public reads went through TCRdb reprocessing: fastp at Q25, MiXCR clone calling, in-frame beta chains kept. One record per CDR3 amino acid sequence lists the most common genes and DNA. The sample has about 320,000 distinct CDR3 sequences on record, around 21% of them singletons. The ten largest clones represent 0.7% to 0.9% of the sample. Sequencing was done on a sample of naive CD8+ T cells from blood, with Jurkat cell RNA spiked in. The cell subset or site tag for this specimen amounts to: FACS-sorted CD8+CD4-CCR7+CD45RA+ naive T cells. The receptors were gathered from a human donor in good health. Some libraries in this study had Jurkat cell RNA spiked in.

This clonotype was seen repeatedly, ten times or more. V is TRBV20-1 and J is TRBJ2-7; 8 nucleotides align to TRBD1. The V segment lost 3 bases and the J segment 2 bases; nucleotides outside the gene matches: 9. Germline V gene data show CDR1 as DFQATT and CDR2 as SNEGSKA (reference sequence). The CDR3 is 15 residues long. The DNA of the CDR3 is TGCAGTGCTAGGTTACAAGACAGGGGTACCTACGAGCAGTACTTC. It codes for CSARLQDRGTYEQYF.

The chain has TRBV20-1 and TRBJ2-7; 8 bases are a match to TRBD2. The CDR3 runs 16 residues. CDR1 and CDR2 (germline): DFQATT, SNEGSKA (reference sequence). V trimming: 6 bases; J trimming: 2 bases; junction bases outside the gene matches: 15. In nucleotides, the CDR3 is TGCAGTGCCAACCCTTTAGAACTAGCGGAAACCTACGAGCAGTACTTC. Amino acids: CSANPLELAETYEQYF.

This clonotype has at least ten counts. The gene calls are TRBV4-3 and TRBJ1-1; 8 nucleotides align to TRBD1. Unmatched junction bases numbered 9, after V lost 4 bases and J lost 2 bases. The V gene's germline CDR1 is LGHNA and CDR2 YSLEER. This CDR3 contains 16 residues. The CDR3 DNA sequence: TGCGCCAGCAGCCTCACGGACAGGGCCAGAAACACTGAAGCTTTCTTT. It specifies CASSLTDRARNTEAFF.

This clonotype occurred many times. The rearrangement joins TRBV6-5 to TRBJ2-7; 9 positions agree with TRBD1. V was pared by 7 bases and J by 4 bases, with 2 bases of the junction left unmatched. The CDR3 runs 12 residues. CDR1 is MNHEY and CDR2 is SVGAGI in the germline V gene. CDR3 residues: CASKDRGYEQYF. Written as DNA, the CDR3 is TGTGCCAGCAAGGACAGGGGTTACGAGCAGTACTTC.

A note on this clonotype: Being one base from a much bigger clone, this may be a read error. The DNA for the CDR3 is TGTGCCAGCAGCCCTAGACAGGGATCAATCTACGAGCAGCACTTC. It translates to CASSPRQGSIYEQHF. The chain combines TRBV7-9 with TRBJ2-7; 7 nucleotides align to TRBD1. The CDR3 has 15 amino acids. CDR1 is SEHNR and CDR2 is FQNEAQ in the germline V gene (reference sequence). The variable domain in full, with the rest retrieved from reference TRBV7-9 and TRBJ2-7, is DTGVSQNPRHKITKRGQNVTFRCDPISEHNRLYWYRQTLGQGPEFLTYFQNEAQLEKSRLLSDRFSAERPKGSFSTLEIQRTEQGDSAMYLCASSPRQGSIYEQHFGPGTRLTVT.

The chain uses TRBV30 and TRBJ2-7; D remains ambiguous. Germline V gene data show CDR1 as GTSNPN and CDR2 as SVGIG (reference sequence). The V end lost 1 base, the J end lost 4 bases, and 11 bases lay between the germline ends. CDR3 length equals 13 residues. The CDR3: CAWSEGTAYEQYF. The CDR3 region has the DNA TGTGCCTGGAGTGAGGGTACCGCTTACGAGCAGTACTTC.

Comments on this clonotype: A read error may account for a junction end that differs from germline. V gene TRBV4-3 combines with J gene TRBJ2-7, with D unclear. Germline V gene data show CDR1 as LGHNA and CDR2 as YSLEER. The CDR3 totals 14 residues. In nucleotides, the CDR3 is TGCGTCAGCAGCCAAGATGTGGCCTCCTACGAGCAGTACTTC. Translated, it gives CVSSQDVASYEQYF.

In its sample, this clonotype was seen a few times. This chain links TRBV27 with TRBJ2-7, with 7 bases that match TRBD1. The CDR3 totals 13 residues. Germline V gene lookup returns CDR1 MNHEY and CDR2 SMNVEV (reference sequence). V trimming: 4 bases; J trimming: 6 bases; junction bases outside the gene matches: 6. Here the CDR3 reads CASSSTGVAEQYF. The CDR3, as DNA: TGTGCCAGCAGTTCTACAGGGGTCGCCGAGCAGTACTTC.

This clonotype was observed a few times. The rearrangement links TRBV6-2 or TRBV6-3 to TRBJ2-7; tentative D call: TRBD2 (6 bases). There are 14 residues in the CDR3. Trimming pared 7 bases from V and 6 bases from J, leaving 19 bases between. CDR1 and CDR2 (germline): MNHEY, SVGEGT. The chain's CDR3 is CASTRTDYVREQYF. For the CDR3, the DNA is TGTGCCAGCACCCGGACGGACTACGTCCGCGAGCAGTACTTC.

This clonotype has a count of ten or more. The rearrangement joins TRBV6-1 to TRBJ2-7; 7 bases map to TRBD1. The V segment lost 4 bases and the J segment 2 bases; nucleotides outside the gene matches: 2. The CDR3 spans 13 residues. Germline lookup yields CDR1 MNHNS and CDR2 SASEGT. CDR3 in DNA: TGTGCCAGCAGTGCGACAGGGACCTACGAGCAGTACTTC. Amino acid sequence: CASSATGTYEQYF.

The sample holds many counts of this clonotype. This chain uses TRBV15 with TRBJ1-1; 7 nucleotides line up with TRBD1. V lost 4 bases and J lost 7; bases outside the gene matches: 9. CDR3 length: 14 residues. Germline CDR1 and CDR2: LNHNV and YYDKDF (reference sequence). CDR3 in amino acids: CATSTRQGVLEAFF. CDR3 sequence (DNA): TGTGCCACCAGCACAAGACAGGGAGTCCTTGAAGCTTTCTTT.

This clonotype was recorded many times. This chain links TRBV27 with TRBJ2-1; 10 bases fit TRBD2. Germline trimming cut 10 bases from V and 2 bases from J; bases unmatched to any gene: 8. The germline gives CDR1 MNHEY, CDR2 SMNVEV (reference sequence). The CDR3 is 15 residues long. The DNA for the CDR3 is TGTGCCACCCAAACCGGGACTAGCGCCTACAATGAGCAGTTCTTC. It is translated as CATQTGTSAYNEQFF.

This chain joins TRBV18 and TRBJ2-5; D gene ambiguous. Between the trimmed V and J ends, which lost 3 bases and 3 bases, there was a span of 11 bases. There are 14 residues in the CDR3. Germline-derived CDR1 and CDR2 are KGHSH and LQKENI. CDR3 residues: CASSPSPLEETQYF. The CDR3 DNA sequence: TGTGCCAGCTCACCCTCTCCCCTAGAAGAGACCCAGTACTTC.

This chain uses TRBV19 with TRBJ2-1; the match to TRBD2 covers 12 bases. CDR3 length: 17 residues. Germline V gene lookup returns CDR1 LNHDA and CDR2 SQIVND (reference sequence). Losses at the gene ends were 11 bases for V and 5 bases for J; bases not matched to a gene: 16. CDR3 sequence reads: CACQPPAGLAGHNEQFF. DNA of the CDR3: TGTGCCTGTCAACCCCCGGCGGGACTAGCGGGCCACAATGAGCAGTTCTTC. The entire variable domain, with the rest obtained from reference TRBV19 and TRBJ2-1, is as follows: DGGITQSPKYLFRKEGQNVTLSCEQNLNHDAMYWYRQDPGQGLRLIYYSQIVNDFQKGDIAEGYSVSREKKESFPLTVTSAQKNPTAFYLCACQPPAGLAGHNEQFFGPGTRLTVL.

This clonotype was counted ten times or more. This sequence joins TRBV5-1 and TRBJ2-1; 7 positions match TRBD1. This CDR3 has 11 residues. Germline CDR1 reads SGHRS; CDR2 reads YFSETQ. Trimming took 5 bases from V and 14 from J; bases not matched to a gene: 7. In DNA, the CDR3 is TGCGCCAGCAGTTTTTCGGGACAGAAGTTCTTC. Translating gives CASSFSGQKFF. Drawing the rest from reference TRBV5-1 and TRBJ2-1, the complete variable domain is KAGVTQTPRYLIKTRGQQVTLSCSPISGHRSVSWYQQTPGQGLQFLFEYFSETQRNKGNFPGRFSGRQFSNSRSEMNVSTLELGDSALYLCASSFSGQKFFGPGTRLTVL.

This clonotype was found many times. The chain carries TRBV29-1 and TRBJ1-5; D may be TRBD1 (6 bases). Germline V gene data show CDR1 as SQVTM and CDR2 as ANQGSEA. Trimming left V 5 bases short and J 11 bases short, with 16 bases between. The CDR3 is 12 residues long. The CDR3, as DNA: TGCAGCGTTTGGGGGCAATCCGGGGCCCAGCATTTT. Translated: CSVWGQSGAQHF.

This clonotype came up a few times. This sequence joins TRBV6-5 and TRBJ1-6; the match to TRBD1 covers 9 bases. Germline trimming cut 5 bases from V and 0 bases from J; bases unmatched to any gene: 14. The CDR3 length is 20 residues. The germline gives CDR1 MNHEY, CDR2 SVGAGI. Here the CDR3 DNA reads TGTGCCAGCAGTGAAGCCGACAGGGGGTTACCGAGCTCCTATAATTCACCCCTCCACTTT. Translation: CASSEADRGLPSSYNSPLHF.

On this clonotype itself: It may be a read error: a sequence one base away is much more abundant. The chain has TRBV4-3 and TRBJ1-1; no reliable D call. This CDR3 spans 14 amino acids. Germline V gene lookup returns CDR1 LGHNA and CDR2 YSLEER. Trimming shortened V by 0 bases and J by 7 bases, and 12 bases separated the two germline ends. The CDR3 DNA sequence: TGCGCCAGCAGCCAAGATTGGAGCACAATTGAAGCTTTCTTT. Translation: CASSQDWSTIEAFF.

This clonotype was found many times. This chain joins TRBV7-9 and TRBJ1-5; D might be TRBD1 (6 bases). The CDR3 covers 18 residues. The germline CDR1 and CDR2 sequences are SEHNR and FQNEAQ (reference sequence). V was trimmed by 1 base and J by 3 bases, leaving 19 bases between them. CDR3 region: CASSLVVGGADNNQPQHF. The CDR3 DNA reads as TGTGCCAGCAGCTTAGTAGTAGGGGGGGCAGATAACAATCAGCCCCAGCATTTT.

The sample holds many counts of this clonotype. The CDR3: CASSAGQGGDTGELFF. The CDR3 DNA reads TGTGCCAGCAGCGCGGGACAGGGTGGAGACACCGGGGAGCTGTTTTTT. The chain links TRBV12-3 or TRBV12-4 to TRBJ2-2; 9 bases fit TRBD1. The CDR3 covers 16 residues. The J segment lost 3 bases and the V segment lost 6 bases, leaving 8 bases of the junction unmatched.

In this sample, this clonotype turned up many times. The J gene is TRBJ1-5, the V gene TRBV2; D remains unclear. Germline V gene sequence: CDR1 SNHLY, CDR2 FYNNEI. The CDR3 is 14 amino acids. V lost 2 bases and J lost 6, with 11 bases in between. DNA of the CDR3: TGTGCCAGCAGTGAAATTATGGTGTTTCAGCCCCAGCATTTT. This sequence encodes CASSEIMVFQPQHF.

The chain links TRBV12-3 or TRBV12-4 to TRBJ2-2, with unresolved D. Trimming shortened V by 5 bases and J by 10 bases, and 11 bases separated the two germline ends. CDR3 length: 12 residues. The CDR3 is CASSPMAVELFF. For the CDR3, the DNA is TGTGCCAGCAGTCCAATGGCCGTGGAGCTGTTTTTT.

Notes on this clonotype: A single base separates this from a much larger clone, so it may be a read error. No conserved phenylalanine or tryptophan ends this CDR3, so it is likely a read error. The chain uses TRBV7-9 and TRBJ2-7, with D tentatively TRBD1 (5 bases). The CDR3 covers 15 residues. CDR1 and CDR2 from the germline V gene are SEHNR and FQNEAQ (reference sequence). V lost 5 bases and J lost 0, with 14 bases in between. The chain's CDR3 is CASSMLDRSSYEQYL. Written as DNA, the CDR3 is TGTGCCAGCAGCATGCTCGACAGAAGCTCCTACGAGCAGTACTTA.